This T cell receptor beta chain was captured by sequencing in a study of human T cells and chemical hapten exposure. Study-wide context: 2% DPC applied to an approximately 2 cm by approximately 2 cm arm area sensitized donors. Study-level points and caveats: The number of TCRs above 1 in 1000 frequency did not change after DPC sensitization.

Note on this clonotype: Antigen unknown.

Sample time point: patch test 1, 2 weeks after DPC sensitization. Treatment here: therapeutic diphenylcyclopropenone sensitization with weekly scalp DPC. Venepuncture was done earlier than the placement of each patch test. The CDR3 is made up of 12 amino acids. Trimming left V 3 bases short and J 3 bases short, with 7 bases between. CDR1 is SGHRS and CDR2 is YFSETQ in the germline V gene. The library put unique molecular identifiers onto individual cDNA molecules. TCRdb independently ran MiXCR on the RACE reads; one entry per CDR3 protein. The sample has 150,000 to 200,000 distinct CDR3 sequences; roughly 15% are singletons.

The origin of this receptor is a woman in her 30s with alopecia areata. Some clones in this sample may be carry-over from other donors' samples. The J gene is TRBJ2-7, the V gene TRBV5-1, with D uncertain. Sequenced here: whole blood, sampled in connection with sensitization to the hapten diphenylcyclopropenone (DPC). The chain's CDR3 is CASSYSFYEQYF. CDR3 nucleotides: TGCGCCAGCAGCTACAGCTTCTACGAGCAGTACTTC.